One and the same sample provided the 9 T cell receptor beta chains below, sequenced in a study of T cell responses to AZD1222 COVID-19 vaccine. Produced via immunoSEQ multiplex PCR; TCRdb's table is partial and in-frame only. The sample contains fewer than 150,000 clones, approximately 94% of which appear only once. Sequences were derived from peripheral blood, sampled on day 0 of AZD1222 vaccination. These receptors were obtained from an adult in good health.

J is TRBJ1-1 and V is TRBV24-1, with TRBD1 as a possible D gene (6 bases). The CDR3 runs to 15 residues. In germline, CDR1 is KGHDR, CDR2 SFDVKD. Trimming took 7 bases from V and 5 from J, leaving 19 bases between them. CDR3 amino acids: CATSISITGKTEAFF. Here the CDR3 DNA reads TGTGCCACCAGCATCTCAATAACAGGGAAAACTGAAGCTTTCTTT.

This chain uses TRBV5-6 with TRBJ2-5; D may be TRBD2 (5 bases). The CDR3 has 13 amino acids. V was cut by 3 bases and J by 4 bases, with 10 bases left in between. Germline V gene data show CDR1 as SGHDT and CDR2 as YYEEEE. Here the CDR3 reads CASSSDWAETQYF. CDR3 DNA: TGTGCCAGCAGCTCGGACTGGGCAGAGACCCAGTACTTC.

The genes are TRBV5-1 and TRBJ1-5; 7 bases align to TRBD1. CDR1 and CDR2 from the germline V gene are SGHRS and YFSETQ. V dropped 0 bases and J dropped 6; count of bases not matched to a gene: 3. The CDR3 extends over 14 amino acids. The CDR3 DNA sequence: TGCGCCAGCAGCTTGGGGGCAGGGGGTCAGCCCCAGCATTTT. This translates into CASSLGAGGQPQHF.

CDR3 nucleotides: TGCGCCAGCAGTCACGGGGGTGGCTACACCTTC. Its translation is CASSHGGGYTF. The V gene is TRBV23-1, the J gene TRBJ1-2; D is possibly TRBD1 (5 bases). TRBV23-1 is assigned to the ORF class and has an uncertain function. This CDR3 spans 11 amino acids. Trimming left V 3 bases short and J 7 bases short, with 6 bases between.

CDR3 sequence reads: CASSPRFGSTEAFF. CDR3 bases: TGTGCCAGCAGCCCAAGGTTTGGGAGCACTGAAGCTTTCTTT. The rearrangement joins TRBV7-2 to TRBJ1-1, with D unresolved. This CDR3 spans 14 amino acids. In germline, CDR1 is SGHTA, CDR2 FQGNSA. Deletions cut 5 bases from V and 4 bases from J, with 14 bases between. The whole variable domain, filled in from reference TRBV7-2 and TRBJ1-1, reads GAGVSQSPSNKVTEKGKDVELRCDPISGHTALYWYRQSLGQGLEFLIYFQGNSAPDKSGLPSDRFSAERTGGSVSTLTIQRTQQEDSAVYLCASSPRFGSTEAFFGQGTRLTVV.

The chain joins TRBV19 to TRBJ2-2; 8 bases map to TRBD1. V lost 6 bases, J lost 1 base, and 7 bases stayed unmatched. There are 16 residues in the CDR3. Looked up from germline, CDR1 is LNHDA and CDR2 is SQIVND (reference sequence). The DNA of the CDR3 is TGTGCCAGTAGAGAAGGCGGGACAGGGAACACCGGGGAGCTGTTTTTT. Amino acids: CASREGGTGNTGELFF. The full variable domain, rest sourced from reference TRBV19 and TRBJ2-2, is DGGITQSPKYLFRKEGQNVTLSCEQNLNHDAMYWYRQDPGQGLRLIYYSQIVNDFQKGDIAEGYSVSREKKESFPLTVTSAQKNPTAFYLCASREGGTGNTGELFFGEGSRLTVL.

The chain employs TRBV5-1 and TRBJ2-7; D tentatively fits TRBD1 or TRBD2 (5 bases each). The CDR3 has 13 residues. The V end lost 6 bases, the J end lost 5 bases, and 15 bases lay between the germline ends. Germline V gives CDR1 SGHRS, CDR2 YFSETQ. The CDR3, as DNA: TGCGCCAGCAAGAGGGAAACAGGTCACGAGCAGTACTTC. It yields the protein CASKRETGHEQYF.

The CDR3 region is CAISERAGTGELFF. CDR3 in DNA: TGTGCCATCAGTGAAAGGGCCGGGACCGGGGAGCTGTTTTTT. The V and J genes are TRBV10-3 and TRBJ2-2, with D hard to call. The CDR3 covers 14 residues. Germline V gene lookup returns CDR1 ENHRY and CDR2 SYGVKD. Trimming removed 3 bases at V and 5 bases at J, with 10 bases between.

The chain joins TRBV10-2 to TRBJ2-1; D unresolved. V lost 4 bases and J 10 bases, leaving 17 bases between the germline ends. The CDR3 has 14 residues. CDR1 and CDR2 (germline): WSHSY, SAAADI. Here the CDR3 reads CASSASRFPEEQFF. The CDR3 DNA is TGCGCCAGCAGTGCATCTCGGTTCCCGGAGGAGCAGTTCTTC.